Below are 28 T cell receptor beta chains sequenced from a single sample in a study of OX40 agonist ivuxolimab in advanced cancers. Sequencing was performed with immunoSEQ multiplex PCR; in TCRdb, only in-frame clones are kept and a portion is missing. This table has roughly 68,000 clones, roughly 85% appearing once. Here the sequenced sample was CD4+ or CD8+ T cells sorted from blood, taken in a trial of the OX40 agonist ivuxolimab. The receptor source for this set is an adult with an advanced solid tumor such as melanoma, head and neck, liver or kidney cancer.

The chain joins TRBV11-3 to TRBJ2-5; D is ambiguous. The V and J ends lost 3 bases and 2 bases respectively, with 4 bases between them. Germline CDR1 SGHNT, CDR2 YENEEA. The CDR3 has 12 residues. CDR3 sequence: CASSFGQETQYF. The CDR3 DNA reads as TGTGCCAGCAGCTTCGGACAAGAGACCCAGTACTTC.

The chain links TRBV6-4 to TRBJ1-5, with TRBD1 as a possible D gene (5 bases). Trimming stripped 3 bases from V and 9 bases from J, with 12 bases between. The CDR3 is 13 amino acids. CDR1 is MRHNA and CDR2 is SNTAGT in the germline V gene. CDR3 nucleotides: TGTGCCAGCAGTGAGCACGGGGGACGGCCCCAGCATTTT. This gives the protein CASSEHGGRPQHF.

The chain recombines TRBV6-5 with TRBJ1-4, with a tentative D call TRBD1 (6 bases). V was clipped by 6 bases and J by 11 bases, with 16 bases between them. CDR3 length: 13 residues. Germline V gene data show CDR1 as MNHEY and CDR2 as SVGAGI. CDR3 loop: CASRPNRDIKLFF. The CDR3 DNA sequence: TGTGCCAGCAGACCAAACAGGGACATCAAACTGTTTTTT.

This chain joins TRBV2 and TRBJ2-1; D is unclear. In germline, CDR1 is SNHLY, CDR2 FYNNEI. This CDR3 spans 11 amino acids. Trimming shortened V by 1 base and J by 8 bases, and 3 bases separated the two germline ends. This CDR3 is CASSEVDEQFF. CDR3 DNA sequence: TGTGCCAGCAGTGAAGTGGATGAGCAGTTCTTC. Full variable domain (outside the CDR3, taken from reference TRBV2 and TRBJ2-1): EPEVTQTPSHQVTQMGQEVILRCVPISNHLYFYWYRQILGQKVEFLVSFYNNEISEKSEIFDDQFSVERPDGSNFTLKIRSTKLEDSAMYFCASSEVDEQFFGPGTRLTVL.

The rearrangement links TRBV6-5 to TRBJ2-7, with D tentatively TRBD2 (7 bases). Trimming shortened V by 7 bases and J by 7 bases, and 14 bases separated the two germline ends. Per the germline V gene, CDR1 is MNHEY and CDR2 is SVGAGI. The CDR3 runs 12 residues. The CDR3 here is CASTKRGGEQYF. CDR3 nucleotide sequence: TGTGCCAGCACCAAAAGGGGGGGTGAGCAGTACTTC.

This chain connects TRBV14 to TRBJ1-3, with D uncertain. The CDR3 has 15 amino acids. V was shortened by 4 bases and J by 0 bases, with 10 bases between the two germline ends. Per the germline V gene, CDR1 is SGHDN and CDR2 is FVKESK. The CDR3 reads CASSPYINSGNTIYF. The DNA for the CDR3 is TGTGCCAGCAGCCCGTACATTAACTCTGGAAACACCATATATTTT. The variable domain in full, completed from reference TRBV14 and TRBJ1-3, reads EAGVTQFPSHSVIEKGQTVTLRCDPISGHDNLYWYRRVMGKEIKFLLHFVKESKQDESGMPNNRFLAERTGGTYSTLKVQPAELEDSGVYFCASSPYINSGNTIYFGEGSWLTVV.

This clone has only one observation. The chain uses TRBV6-5 and TRBJ2-1; 13 nucleotides agree with TRBD2. The germline V gene encodes CDR1 MNHEY and CDR2 SVGAGI. The CDR3 sequence is 15 residues long. The V gene end was trimmed by 7 bases and the J gene end by 6 bases; junction bases not matched to a gene: 6. The chain's CDR3 is CASNRGLAGSNEQFF. Here the CDR3 DNA reads TGTGCCAGCAACCGGGGACTAGCGGGGAGCAATGAGCAGTTCTTC.

V usage is TRBV5-4 and J usage is TRBJ1-5; 9 bases are shared with TRBD1. Germline V gives CDR1 SGHNT, CDR2 YYREEE (reference sequence). The CDR3 is made up of 15 amino acids. Trimming cost V 0 bases and J 4 bases; bases outside gene matches: 2. CDR3 nucleotides: TGTGCCAGCAGCTTGGGGACAGGGGAGAATCAGCCCCAGCATTTT. The encoded protein is CASSLGTGENQPQHF. The whole variable domain, remainder taken from reference TRBV5-4 and TRBJ1-5, is ETGVTQSPTHLIKTRGQQVTLRCSSQSGHNTVSWYQQALGQGPQFIFQYYREEENGRGNFPPRFSGLQFPNYSSELNVNALELDDSALYLCASSLGTGENQPQHFGDGTRLSIL.

This rearrangement joins TRBV30 to TRBJ1-3; TRBD1 might be the D (5 bases). This CDR3 comprises 16 residues. CDR1 and CDR2 from the germline V gene are GTSNPN and SVGIG (reference sequence). Deletions cut 2 bases from V and 3 bases from J, with 17 bases between. CDR3 residues: CAWSPPGPMSGNTIYF. CDR3 bases: TGTGCCTGGAGTCCTCCGGGACCGATGAGTGGAAACACCATATATTTT.

V gene TRBV27 combines with J gene TRBJ1-1; D unresolved. This CDR3 is 15 amino acids long. The germline V gene encodes CDR1 MNHEY and CDR2 SMNVEV (reference sequence). The V gene lost 7 bases and the J gene lost 3 bases, with 18 bases spanning the gap. The CDR3 nucleotides are TGTGCCAGCATTTTTACCGCAGGATTGCACACTGAAGCTTTCTTT. As protein: CASIFTAGLHTEAFF.

V usage is TRBV7-9 and J usage is TRBJ1-5; the D gene is possibly TRBD1 (5 bases). The CDR3 is made up of 14 amino acids. Germline V gives CDR1 SEHNR, CDR2 FQNEAQ (reference sequence). V gave up 5 bases and J gave up 5 bases, with 13 bases separating them. CDR3 coding DNA: TGTGCCAGCAGCCTAGGGGCAGCCCATCAGCCCCAGCATTTT. It translates to CASSLGAAHQPQHF.

V gene TRBV19 combines with J gene TRBJ1-5; TRBD1 agrees at 8 bases. V dropped 4 bases and J dropped 9; count of bases not matched to a gene: 14. Per the germline V gene, CDR1 is LNHDA and CDR2 is SQIVND (reference sequence). This CDR3 is 16 amino acids long. CDR3 region: CASSTRDRTLPGPQHF. In DNA form, the CDR3 reads TGTGCCAGTAGTACCCGGGACAGGACGTTGCCTGGGCCCCAGCATTTT.

The chain uses TRBV5-4 and TRBJ2-7, with D possibly being TRBD2 (6 bases). This CDR3 is 14 amino acids long. CDR1 and CDR2 from the germline V gene are SGHNT and YYREEE (reference sequence). Trimming took off 2 bases at V and 2 bases at J, with 11 bases between the two ends. CDR3 sequence reads: CASSFGGDPYEQYF. CDR3 nucleotide sequence: TGTGCCAGCAGCTTCGGAGGGGACCCCTACGAGCAGTACTTC.

The chain joins TRBV6-6 to TRBJ1-2; weak D call: TRBD1 (5 bases). With 5 bases removed from V and 8 bases from J, the gap between germline ends came to 12 bases. Germline V gene lookup returns CDR1 MNHNY and CDR2 SVGAGI (reference sequence). The CDR3 consists of 12 residues. The CDR3 DNA sequence: TGTGCCAGCAGTAGGGACGTAGGAGGCTACACCTTC. Its translation is CASSRDVGGYTF.

The chain joins TRBV29-1 to TRBJ2-1; TRBD2 matches at 7 bases. Per the germline V gene, CDR1 is SQVTM and CDR2 is ANQGSEA. The CDR3 extends over 13 amino acids. Germline trimming cut 5 bases from V and 0 bases from J; bases unmatched to any gene: 1. The CDR3 here is CSVPGGSYNEQFF. Written as DNA, the CDR3 is TGCAGCGTTCCGGGGGGCTCCTACAATGAGCAGTTCTTC.

This clone was seen a few times. The chain carries TRBV5-4 and TRBJ2-7, with 7 positions matching TRBD2. The germline V gene encodes CDR1 SGHNT and CDR2 YYREEE (reference sequence). The CDR3 contains 17 residues. V dropped 4 bases and J dropped 1; count of bases not matched to a gene: 14. CDR3 nucleotide sequence: TGTGCCAGCAGCGCCCCGTTCCGGGGGGACCTATCCTACGAGCAGTACTTC. Translated, it gives CASSAPFRGDLSYEQYF. Full variable domain (outside the CDR3, taken from reference TRBV5-4 and TRBJ2-7): ETGVTQSPTHLIKTRGQQVTLRCSSQSGHNTVSWYQQALGQGPQFIFQYYREEENGRGNFPPRFSGLQFPNYSSELNVNALELDDSALYLCASSAPFRGDLSYEQYFGPGTRLTVT.

The genes are TRBV6-1 and TRBJ1-3; no definite D call. The CDR3 runs 15 residues. Germline V gene data show CDR1 as MNHNS and CDR2 as SASEGT. With 3 bases removed from V and 3 bases from J, the gap between germline ends came to 12 bases. CDR3 DNA: TGTGCCAGCAGTGATAGGGAAGGCGGTGGAAACACCATATATTTT. It is translated as CASSDREGGGNTIYF.

The V and J genes are TRBV5-1 and TRBJ2-3, with unresolved D. V was cut by 4 bases and J by 2 bases, with 17 bases left in between. Germline-derived CDR1 and CDR2 are SGHRS and YFSETQ. CDR3 size: 16 residues. CDR3 nucleotides: TGCGCCAGCAGCGGATCCGGGTCACCCACCACAGATACGCAGTATTTT. It codes for CASSGSGSPTTDTQYF.

As DNA, the CDR3 is TGTGCCAGCAGTTCCAACGGACTTAATGAAAAACTGTTTTTT. Translation: CASSSNGLNEKLFF. This chain connects TRBV28 to TRBJ1-4; D gene ambiguous. This CDR3 has 14 amino acids. Germline CDR1 MDHEN, CDR2 SYDVKM. Trimming took 4 bases from V and 4 from J, leaving 10 bases between them.

J is TRBJ1-4 and V is TRBV19, with D hard to call. Looked up from germline, CDR1 is LNHDA and CDR2 is SQIVND (reference sequence). The CDR3 totals 16 residues. V lost 4 bases to trimming and J lost 4 bases, with 16 bases between them. For the CDR3, the DNA is TGTGCCAGTAGTACCCCCCCGGGAGGGAATAATGAAAAACTGTTTTTT. Its translation: CASSTPPGGNNEKLFF.

The CDR3 sequence: CASSFQTGNSPLHF. The CDR3 DNA follows: TGCGCCAGCAGCTTCCAAACGGGGAATTCACCCCTCCACTTT. The chain carries TRBV5-1 and TRBJ1-6; the D is unclear. The length of the CDR3 is 14 residues. The germline CDR1 and CDR2 sequences are SGHRS and YFSETQ. The ends were cut back, 2 bases at V and 7 bases at J, with 10 bases in the middle.

This rearrangement joins TRBV5-8 to TRBJ2-7, with no clear D. This CDR3 has 13 residues. V was trimmed by 2 bases and J by 0 bases, leaving 6 bases between them. Germline V gene lookup returns CDR1 SGHTS and CDR2 YDEGEE. CDR3 sequence reads: CASSFEYSYEQYF. The DNA for the CDR3 is TGTGCCAGCAGCTTCGAGTACTCCTACGAGCAGTACTTC.

V is TRBV19 and J is TRBJ2-7; D is uncertain. The CDR3 extends over 12 amino acids. V was cut by 4 bases and J by 7 bases, with 11 bases left in between. The germline V gene encodes CDR1 LNHDA and CDR2 SQIVND (reference sequence). CDR3 nucleotide sequence: TGTGCCAGTAGTACCCCCTCGGTGGAGCAGTACTTC. Its translation: CASSTPSVEQYF.

The V gene is TRBV7-2, the J gene TRBJ2-3; D is possibly TRBD1 or TRBD2 (6 bases each). Trimming took off 0 bases at V and 3 bases at J, with 10 bases between the two ends. Germline V gives CDR1 SGHTA, CDR2 FQGNSA. CDR3 size: 15 residues. The CDR3 loop reads CASSLARGETDTQYF. CDR3 nucleotide sequence: TGTGCCAGCAGCTTAGCGAGGGGGGAAACAGATACGCAGTATTTT.

This clone was detected once. This rearrangement joins TRBV7-2 to TRBJ1-1, with D perhaps matching TRBD1 (5 bases). From germline, CDR1 is SGHTA and CDR2 FQGNSA. V lost 0 bases to trimming and J lost 6 bases, with 8 bases between them. This CDR3 is 13 amino acids long. In DNA form, the CDR3 reads TGTGCCAGCAGCTTAGCCCGGGACGCTGAAGCTTTCTTT. Protein sequence: CASSLARDAEAFF.

The chain employs TRBV6-6 and TRBJ1-1; D gene unclear. V lost 6 bases and J 3 bases, leaving 11 bases between the germline ends. Germline values: CDR1 MNHNY, CDR2 SVGAGI (reference sequence). The CDR3 is 13 residues long. The CDR3 region has the DNA TGTGCCAGCAGGGAGAGCGTGGACACTGAAGCTTTCTTT. The encoded protein is CASRESVDTEAFF.

This clone has more than one count but fewer than ten. The V gene is TRBV19, the J gene TRBJ1-5; no definite D call. Germline V CDR1 and CDR2: LNHDA, SQIVND (reference sequence). The CDR3 length is 12 residues. V lost 9 bases and J 5 bases, leaving 11 bases between the germline ends. CDR3 amino acids: CASGRGDQPQHF. The CDR3 DNA sequence: TGTGCCAGCGGACGGGGAGATCAGCCCCAGCATTTT. Full variable domain (rest looked up from reference TRBV19 and TRBJ1-5): DGGITQSPKYLFRKEGQNVTLSCEQNLNHDAMYWYRQDPGQGLRLIYYSQIVNDFQKGDIAEGYSVSREKKESFPLTVTSAQKNPTAFYLCASGRGDQPQHFGDGTRLSIL.

J is TRBJ2-2 and V is TRBV7-9; no clear D gene. From germline, CDR1 is SEHNR and CDR2 FQNEAQ (reference sequence). Trimming took off 5 bases at V and 2 bases at J, with 18 bases between the two ends. The CDR3 sequence is 17 residues long. CDR3 sequence reads: CASSVPGWSPNTGELFF. CDR3 nucleotide sequence: TGTGCCAGCAGCGTACCCGGGTGGTCTCCTAACACCGGGGAGCTGTTTTTT.